This T cell receptor beta chain was identified in a study of blood T cells in healthy people across ages. Study-wide points: Estimates of diversity drawn from one million T cells were considered underestimates.

Together with a sample-barcoded 5' primer, a J-beta primer mix was included in a second PCR lasting 7 to 11 cycles. There were at least 3 million CDR3-containing paired-end reads obtained from each sample. In TCRdb, the 5' RACE reads were re-called with MiXCR into one record per CDR3 protein. The sample shows over 600,000 distinct CDR3 sequences, 40% to 45% of them seen only once. This clonotype has just a few counts. The antigen is unknown. Sequencing was done on a sample of blood. This TCR was recovered from a man older than 75 in good health.

DNA for the CDR3: TGCGCCAGCAGCCAAGATGCACTAGCGGGGATGGCCAACGTCCTGACTTTC. Translation gives CASSQDALAGMANVLTF. J is TRBJ2-6 and V is TRBV4-3, with TRBD2 matching over 10 bases. J was trimmed by 6 bases and V by 0 bases; bases with no gene match: 5. Germline V lookup: CDR1 LGHNA, CDR2 YSLEER. This CDR3 contains 17 residues.